This T cell receptor beta chain was sequenced in a study of shared clonotypes between healthy human individuals. V gave up 3 bases and J gave up 8 bases, with 16 bases separating them. This CDR3 has 14 residues. Per germline, CDR1 MDHEN and CDR2 SYDVKM. Here immunoSEQ multiplex PCR was the method, and the copy in TCRdb shows in-frame clones only, minus some. The sample holds roughly 1,500,000 clones; approximately 98.5% are singletons and the top ten take 0.3% to 0.45%. The chain uses TRBV28 and TRBJ1-1; tentatively, D is TRBD1 (5 bases). The receptor was isolated from a man in his thirties or forties in good health. Material for sequencing was naive CD4+ T cells sorted from blood. Subset: CD45RA+ positively selected. The CDR3 nucleotides read TGTGCCAGCAGTTTTGTCTCAGGGACTCCAGAAGCTTTCTTT. Its translation: CASSFVSGTPEAFF.